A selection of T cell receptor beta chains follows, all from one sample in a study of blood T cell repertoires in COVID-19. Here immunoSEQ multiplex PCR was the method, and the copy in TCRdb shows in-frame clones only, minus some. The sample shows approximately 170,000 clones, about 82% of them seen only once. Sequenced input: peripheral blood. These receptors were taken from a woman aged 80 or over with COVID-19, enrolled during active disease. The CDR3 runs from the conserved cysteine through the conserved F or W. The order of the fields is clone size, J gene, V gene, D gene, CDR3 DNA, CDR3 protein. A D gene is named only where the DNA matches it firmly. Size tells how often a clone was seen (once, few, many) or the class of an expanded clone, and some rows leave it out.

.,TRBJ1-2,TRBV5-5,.,TGTGCCAGCAGCTTGACAGGACCCTATGGCTACACCTTC,CASSLTGPYGYTF
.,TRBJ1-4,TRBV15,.,TGTGCCACCCGGGGGGCAGCTCGTGAAAAACTGTTTTTT,CATRGAAREKLFF
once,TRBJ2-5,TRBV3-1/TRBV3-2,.,TGTGCCAGCAGTAAAGAGACCCAGTACTTC,CASSKETQYF
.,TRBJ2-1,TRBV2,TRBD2,TGTGCCAGCAAGAAGGGAGGGTTGGACAATGAGCAGTTCTTC,CASKKGGLDNEQFF
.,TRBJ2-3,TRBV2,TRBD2,TGTGCCAGCAAGCTAGCGGGTTGGAGGGATACGCAGTATTTT,CASKLAGWRDTQYF
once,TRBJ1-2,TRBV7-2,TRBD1,TGTGCCAGCAGCCCAGGGACAGCTAACTATGGCTACACCTTC,CASSPGTANYGYTF
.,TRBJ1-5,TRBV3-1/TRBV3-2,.,TGTGCCAGCAGCCAAGGCGGCGGGGGGCAGCCCCAGCATTTT,CASSQGGGGQPQHF
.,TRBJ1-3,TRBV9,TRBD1,TGTGCCAGCAGCGTAGCCGGGACAGGGGGCGCCCCTGGAAACACCATATATTTT,CASSVAGTGGAPGNTIYF
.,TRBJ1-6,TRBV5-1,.,TGCGCCAGCAGCTTGGGACAGTATTCACCCCTCCACTTT,CASSLGQYSPLHF
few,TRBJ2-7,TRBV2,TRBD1,TGTGCCAGCTCCGGGACAGGGGGGTACGAGCAGTACTTC,CASSGTGGYEQYF
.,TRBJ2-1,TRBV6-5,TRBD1,TGTGCCAGCAGTTACCTAGACAGGGATGAGCAGTTCTTC,CASSYLDRDEQFF
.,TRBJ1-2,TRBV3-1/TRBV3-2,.,TGTGCCAGCAGCCAAACACAAATCTACACCTTC,CASSQTQIYTF
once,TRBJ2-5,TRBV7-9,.,TGTGCCAGCAGCCCCAAGACAGGCCGCACCTCCCAAGAGACCCAGTACTTC,CASSPKTGRTSQETQYF
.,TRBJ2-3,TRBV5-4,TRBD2,TGTGCCAGCAGCTTGGAGGGGACTAGCGGGGGCTCCACAGATACGCAGTATTTT,CASSLEGTSGGSTDTQYF
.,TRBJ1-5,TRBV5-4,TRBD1,TGTGCCAGCAGCTTCTCACAGGGGATCAATCAGCCCCAGCATTTT,CASSFSQGINQPQHF
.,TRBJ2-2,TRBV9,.,TGTGCCAGCAGCGTAAGGTCGGGGGACCCCACCGGGGAGCTGTTTTTT,CASSVRSGDPTGELFF
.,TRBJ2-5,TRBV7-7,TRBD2,TGTGCTAGCGGGAGGAGAATTGAGACCCAGTACTTC,CASGRRIETQYF
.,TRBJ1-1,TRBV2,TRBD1,TGTGCCTCCCGGGACAGGGTGGGCACTGAAGCTTTCTTT,CASRDRVGTEAFF
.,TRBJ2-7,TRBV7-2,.,TGTGCCAGCAGCTTGGGCCGCTCCTACGAGCAGTACTTC,CASSLGRSYEQYF
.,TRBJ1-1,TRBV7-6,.,TGTGCCAGCAGCTTAGCGCGGTTGGGGGGAACTGAAGCTTTCTTT,CASSLARLGGTEAFF